This T cell receptor beta chain comes out of a study of T-cell reconstitution after alpha-beta-depleted transplantation in children. Study-wide findings and caveats: Expanded graft clones, several hundred of them, were reportedly the source of alpha-beta T cells about two months after transplant. Elevated TCRbeta diversity at day 60 was traced, in some patients, to surviving recipient T cells and thymic progenitors. By one year post-transplant, T-cell counts and diversity largely arose from T cells that were newly produced.

Germline CDR1 and CDR2: ENHRY and SYGVKD. Trimming pared 3 bases from V and 7 bases from J, leaving 16 bases between. The CDR3 extends over 15 amino acids. This clonotype was counted many times. Its antigen is still unknown. Unique molecular identifiers tagged the TCRbeta library. TCRdb redid the calling of the PCR reads with MiXCR, one entry per CDR3 protein. This table has about 300,000 distinct CDR3 sequences, 9.5% to 13% appearing once. This sequence was found in a boy in the first two years of life with acute myeloid leukemia, due to receive a stem cell transplant. The sequencing used PBMCs, collected before TCRalphabeta/CD19-depleted stem cell transplant. The chain carries TRBV10-3 and TRBJ2-1; tentative D call: TRBD1 (5 bases). The CDR3 protein is CAISDRKGPGNEQFF. CDR3 nucleotide sequence: TGTGCCATCAGTGATAGGAAGGGGCCAGGAAATGAGCAGTTCTTC.